The rows below give T cell receptor beta chains drawn from one sample of a study of T cell responses to AZD1222 COVID-19 vaccine. Clones were sequenced by immunoSEQ multiplex PCR, and TCRdb holds only the in-frame ones, with some missing. This sample has tens of thousands of clones; 70% to 80% occur once, and the top ten carry roughly 3.5%. The sequencing used peripheral blood, collected 28 days after the second AZD1222 dose. These receptors all come from an adult who received the AZD1222 COVID-19 vaccine. The CDR3 runs from the conserved cysteine through the conserved F or W. D genes are given only for firm matches. Clone size is stated in some rows and not others, as once, few, many or a class when expanded.

TRBJ2-1 | - | 13 | TRBV28 | - | TGTGCCAGCTCCCCTGGCAGCACTAATGAGCAGTTCTTC | CASSPGSTNEQFF
TRBJ2-2 | - | 16 | TRBV18 | - | TGTGCCAGCTCACCGGCGGCGAACCCGAACACCGGGGAGCTGTTTTTT | CASSPAANPNTGELFF
TRBJ1-5 | - | 14 | TRBV30 | - | TGTGCCTGGAGTGCCCCAGGGGGCAATCAGCCCCAGCATTTT | CAWSAPGGNQPQHF
TRBJ1-5 | few | 14 | TRBV28 | TRBD1 | TGTGCCAGCAGTACAGGTCAGGGGGATCAGCCCCAGCATTTT | CASSTGQGDQPQHF
TRBJ1-3 | - | 16 | TRBV10-2 | - | TGCGCCAGCAGTGAGTCGGCGGGGAGCTCTGGAAACACCATATATTTT | CASSESAGSSGNTIYF
TRBJ2-7 | - | 11 | TRBV29-1 | - | TGCAGCGTATACAGGGTTGGCGAGCAGTACTTC | CSVYRVGEQYF
TRBJ2-3 | - | 15 | TRBV12-2 | - | TGTGCAAGTCGCTCCGTCGGGGGGGCGGGAGATACGCAGTATTTT | CASRSVGGAGDTQYF
TRBJ2-2 | - | 15 | TRBV7-2 | TRBD1 | TGTGCCAGCAGCGTGGACAGGGCGAACACCGGGGAGCTGTTTTTT | CASSVDRANTGELFF
TRBJ2-2 | - | 14 | TRBV6-5 | TRBD1 | TGTGCCAGCAACCGGGACAGGAACACCGGGGAGCTGTTTTTT | CASNRDRNTGELFF
TRBJ1-6 | - | 14 | TRBV19 | - | TGTGCCAGTAGTCCTGGTTTTTTAAATTCACCCCTCCACTTT | CASSPGFLNSPLHF
TRBJ1-3 | - | 17 | TRBV13 | TRBD1 | TGTGCCAGCAGCTTAGGGGTCAACAGGGGAGGCGGAAACACCATATATTTT | CASSLGVNRGGGNTIYF
TRBJ2-7 | - | 15 | TRBV11-2 | TRBD1 | TGTGCCAGCAGCTTAGGGGGCTTCAGGGGGCACGAGCAGTACTTC | CASSLGGFRGHEQYF
TRBJ2-2 | - | 11 | TRBV12-3/TRBV12-4 | - | TGTGCCAGCAGTTTCAGGGGAAAGCTGTTTTTT | CASSFRGKLFF
TRBJ1-5 | few | 13 | TRBV28 | - | TGTGCCAGCAGTTTGGCTGGCAATCAGCCCCAGCATTTT | CASSLAGNQPQHF
TRBJ1-4 | - | 15 | TRBV7-7 | - | TGTGCCAGCAGCTTAGCAGCGCGGGCGGGTGAAAAACTGTTTTTT | CASSLAARAGEKLFF
TRBJ2-3 | - | 15 | TRBV21-1 | - | TGTGCCAGCACCTCAGTACAACATTGCACAGATACGCAGTATTTT | CASTSVQHCTDTQYF
TRBJ2-1 | - | 15 | TRBV4-1 | - | TGCGCCAGCAGCCAAGGGGACCATATCTACAATGAGCAGTTCTTC | CASSQGDHIYNEQFF
TRBJ2-6 | - | 14 | TRBV29-1 | - | TGCAGCGCTGCGGACAGTTCCGGGGCCAACGTCCTGACTTTC | CSAADSSGANVLTF
TRBJ1-1 | few | 14 | TRBV30 | - | TGTGCCTGGAGGCAGGCAGGCGTGAACACTGAAGCTTTCTTT | CAWRQAGVNTEAFF
TRBJ2-1 | - | 13 | TRBV6-5 | - | TGTGCCAGCAAATATGGGACGGGAGTCGAACAGTTCTTC | CASKYGTGVEQFF
TRBJ1-1 | - | 14 | TRBV9 | - | TGTGCCAGCAGCGTAGGCAGTCGGAACACTGAAGCTTTCTTT | CASSVGSRNTEAFF
TRBJ2-5 | - | 15 | TRBV6-5 | TRBD2 | TGTGCCAGCAGTTACCCTAGCGGGGGTAAAGAGACCCAGTACTTC | CASSYPSGGKETQYF
TRBJ2-1 | - | 13 | TRBV7-9 | - | TGTGCCAGCAGCTCCCGGGGCACTAATCGACCCTTCTTC | CASSSRGTNRPFF
TRBJ1-2 | - | 11 | TRBV6-6 | - | TGTGCCAGCAGTTACGGGGGGGACGCCCTCTTC | CASSYGGDALF
TRBJ2-1 | once | 14 | TRBV2 | - | TGTGCCAGCAGGGGGTCCCAGCGTTGGAATGAGCAGTTCTTC | CASRGSQRWNEQFF
TRBJ1-6 | - | 15 | TRBV7-2 | - | TGTGCCAGCAGCAATAAAGGGGGTTATAATTCACCCCTCCACTTT | CASSNKGGYNSPLHF
TRBJ1-4 | - | 17 | TRBV6-2/TRBV6-3 | TRBD1 | TGTGCCAGCAGTTACACCCACCGACAGGGACAAGTTGAAAAACTGTTTTTT | CASSYTHRQGQVEKLFF
TRBJ2-3 | - | 17 | TRBV4-2 | TRBD2 | TGTGCCAGCAGCCAAGAGGTTGGGGGGGGGAGCACAGATACGCAGTATTTT | CASSQEVGGGSTDTQYF
TRBJ1-3 | - | 16 | TRBV10-2 | TRBD1 | TGCGCCAGCAGTGAGTCGTTGGACAGGGGTGGAAACACCATATATTTT | CASSESLDRGGNTIYF
TRBJ2-7 | - | 16 | TRBV2 | - | TGTGCCAGCAGTGAACCTTTCCGTAGGGCCTCCTACGAGCAGTACTTC | CASSEPFRRASYEQYF
TRBJ2-5 | - | 15 | TRBV5-8 | - | TGTGCCAGCAGCTACGAGACAGGGCGGGGAGAGACCCAGTACTTC | CASSYETGRGETQYF
TRBJ2-1 | - | 16 | TRBV19 | TRBD1 | TGTGCCAGTAGTATAGCGTCGGGGACAGCATACAATGAGCAGTTCTTC | CASSIASGTAYNEQFF
TRBJ1-1 | - | 15 | TRBV6-2/TRBV6-3 | TRBD1 | TGTGCCAGCAGTTACTTACAGGGGCACAGCACTGAAGCTTTCTTT | CASSYLQGHSTEAFF
TRBJ1-3 | - | 15 | TRBV5-1 | - | TGCGCCAGCAGCTTGGGAGCGGGACACGGAAACACCATATATTTT | CASSLGAGHGNTIYF
TRBJ1-1 | - | 13 | TRBV7-9 | - | TGTGCCAGCAGCCGAGACCCGGAGGGTGAAGCTTTCTTT | CASSRDPEGEAFF
TRBJ1-4 | - | 14 | TRBV15 | - | TGTGCCACCAGCCTTGGCGGTACGGATGAAAAACTGTTTTTT | CATSLGGTDEKLFF
TRBJ1-6 | medium-sized | 14 | TRBV5-6 | TRBD1 | TGTGCCAGCAGCCCGGGACAGGGGATTTCACCCCTCCACTTT | CASSPGQGISPLHF
TRBJ2-7 | few | 14 | TRBV5-6 | TRBD1 | TGTGCCAGCAGCTTGGGGGACAGTTCCTACGAGCAGTACTTC | CASSLGDSSYEQYF
TRBJ1-6 | - | 12 | TRBV7-2 | - | TGTGCCAGCAGCGGACAGAGGGGGCCCCTCCACTTT | CASSGQRGPLHF
TRBJ2-3 | - | 13 | TRBV28 | TRBD1 | TGTGCCAGCACTACAGGGGGCACAGATACGCAGTATTTT | CASTTGGTDTQYF
TRBJ1-2 | once | 14 | TRBV11-2 | - | TGTGCCAGCAGCTTTGGGAGTGGAGGGTATGGCTACACCTTC | CASSFGSGGYGYTF
TRBJ1-5 | - | 13 | TRBV19 | - | TGTGCCAGTAGTATTGGTACAGGGCTCGTCCAGCATTTT | CASSIGTGLVQHF
TRBJ1-4 | - | 14 | TRBV5-1 | TRBD1 | TGCGCCAGCAGCTATCCAGGGGGGAATGAAAAACTGTTTTTT | CASSYPGGNEKLFF
TRBJ2-1 | - | 15 | TRBV9 | - | TGTGCCAGCAGCGTCTCGGGGGCTAAGTACAATGAGCAGTTCTTC | CASSVSGAKYNEQFF
TRBJ1-3 | - | 14 | TRBV6-5 | TRBD1 | TGTGCCAGCAGGCGGACAGGGCCTGGAAACACCATATATTTT | CASRRTGPGNTIYF
TRBJ1-5 | - | 15 | TRBV6-5 | - | TGTGCCAGCGCCGCCGGGGGGGGACTGAATCAGCCCCAGCATTTT | CASAAGGGLNQPQHF
TRBJ1-2 | - | 12 | TRBV28 | - | TGTGCCAGCAGTTTAGGAGACTATGGCTACACCTTC | CASSLGDYGYTF
TRBJ1-6 | - | 16 | TRBV6-5 | - | TGTGCCAGCAGTTACTCGACGGGGTCCTATAATTCACCCCTCCACTTT | CASSYSTGSYNSPLHF
TRBJ1-2 | once | 14 | TRBV28 | TRBD1 | TGTGCCAGCAGACAGGGGACAGGGTCGCGTGGCTACACCTTC | CASRQGTGSRGYTF
TRBJ1-2 | - | 20 | TRBV18 | TRBD1 | TGTGCCAGCTCAACTAACCCCATGTCCCGGGACAGGGTTTCATCGGATGGCTACACCTTC | CASSTNPMSRDRVSSDGYTF
TRBJ1-2 | - | 12 | TRBV27 | - | TGTGCCAGCAGTTTCCAGGGTTATGGCTACACCTTC | CASSFQGYGYTF
TRBJ2-5 | - | 14 | TRBV5-5 | - | TGTGCCAGCACCATCTTTCAGTTACCGGAGACCCAGTACTTC | CASTIFQLPETQYF
TRBJ1-6 | - | 16 | TRBV2 | - | TGTGCCAGCAGTGAAATGGGGATAGGGGAGGACTCACCCCTCCACTTT | CASSEMGIGEDSPLHF